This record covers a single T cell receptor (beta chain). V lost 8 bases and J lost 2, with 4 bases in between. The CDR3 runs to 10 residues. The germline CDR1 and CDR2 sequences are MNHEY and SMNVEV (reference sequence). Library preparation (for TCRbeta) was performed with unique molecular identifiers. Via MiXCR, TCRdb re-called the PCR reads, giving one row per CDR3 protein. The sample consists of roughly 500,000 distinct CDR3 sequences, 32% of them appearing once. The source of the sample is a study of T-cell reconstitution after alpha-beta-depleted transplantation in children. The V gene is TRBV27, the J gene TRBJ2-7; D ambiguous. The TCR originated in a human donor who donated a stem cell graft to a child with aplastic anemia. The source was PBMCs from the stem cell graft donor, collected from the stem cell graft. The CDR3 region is CASGTYEQYF. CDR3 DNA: TGTGCCAGCGGAACCTACGAGCAGTACTTC.